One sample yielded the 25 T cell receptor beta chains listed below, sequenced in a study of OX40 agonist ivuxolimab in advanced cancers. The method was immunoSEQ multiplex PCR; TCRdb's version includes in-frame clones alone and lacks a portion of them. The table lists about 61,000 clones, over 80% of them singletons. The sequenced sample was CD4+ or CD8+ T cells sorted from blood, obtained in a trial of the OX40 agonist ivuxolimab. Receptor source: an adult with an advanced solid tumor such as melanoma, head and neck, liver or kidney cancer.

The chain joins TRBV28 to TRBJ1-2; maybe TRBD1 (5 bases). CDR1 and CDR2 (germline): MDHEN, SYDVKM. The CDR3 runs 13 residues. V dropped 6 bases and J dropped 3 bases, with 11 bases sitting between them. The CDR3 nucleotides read TGTGCCAGCAGGTCCGGGACGGACTATGGCTACACCTTC. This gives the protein CASRSGTDYGYTF.

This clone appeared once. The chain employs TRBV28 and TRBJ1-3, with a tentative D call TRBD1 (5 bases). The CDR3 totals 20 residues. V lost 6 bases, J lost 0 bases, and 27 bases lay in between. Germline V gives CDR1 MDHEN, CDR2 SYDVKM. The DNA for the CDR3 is TGTGCCAGCAGGGAATCCTTTTGGACGGGGGGACGATCCTCTGGAAACACCATATATTTT. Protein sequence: CASRESFWTGGRSSGNTIYF. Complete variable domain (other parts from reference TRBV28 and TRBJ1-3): DVKVTQSSRYLVKRTGEKVFLECVQDMDHENMFWYRQDPGLGLRLIYFSYDVKMKEKGDIPEGYSVSREKKERFSLILESASTNQTSMYLCASRESFWTGGRSSGNTIYFGEGSWLTVV.

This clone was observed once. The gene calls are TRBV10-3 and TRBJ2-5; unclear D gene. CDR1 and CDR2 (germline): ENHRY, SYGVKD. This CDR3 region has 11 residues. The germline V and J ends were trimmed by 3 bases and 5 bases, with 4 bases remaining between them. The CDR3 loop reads CAISDGETQYF. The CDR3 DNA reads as TGTGCCATCAGTGACGGGGAGACCCAGTACTTC.

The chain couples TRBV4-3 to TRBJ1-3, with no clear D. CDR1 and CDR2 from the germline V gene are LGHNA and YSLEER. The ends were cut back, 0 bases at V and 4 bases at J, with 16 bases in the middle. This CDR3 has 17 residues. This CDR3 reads CASSQDSGRPPGNTIYF. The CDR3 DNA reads TGCGCCAGCAGCCAAGATTCAGGTCGCCCTCCCGGAAACACCATATATTTT.

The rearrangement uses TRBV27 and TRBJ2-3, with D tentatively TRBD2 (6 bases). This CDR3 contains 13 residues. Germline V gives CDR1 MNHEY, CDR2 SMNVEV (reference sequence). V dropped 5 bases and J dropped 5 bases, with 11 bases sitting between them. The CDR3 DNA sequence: TGTGCCAGCAGTCCCCTGGGAGGAGATACGCAGTATTTT. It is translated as CASSPLGGDTQYF.

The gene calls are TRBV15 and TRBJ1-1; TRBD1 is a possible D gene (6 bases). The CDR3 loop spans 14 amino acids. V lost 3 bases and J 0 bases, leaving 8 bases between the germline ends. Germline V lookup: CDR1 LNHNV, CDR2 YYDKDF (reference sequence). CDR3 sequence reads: CATSRGHLNTEAFF. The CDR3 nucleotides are TGTGCCACCAGCAGGGGACACTTGAACACTGAAGCTTTCTTT.

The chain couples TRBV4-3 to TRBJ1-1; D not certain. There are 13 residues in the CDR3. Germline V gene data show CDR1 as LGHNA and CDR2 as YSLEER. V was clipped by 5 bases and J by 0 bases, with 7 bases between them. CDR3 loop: CASSSLMNTEAFF. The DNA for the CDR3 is TGCGCCAGCAGCTCCCTGATGAACACTGAAGCTTTCTTT.

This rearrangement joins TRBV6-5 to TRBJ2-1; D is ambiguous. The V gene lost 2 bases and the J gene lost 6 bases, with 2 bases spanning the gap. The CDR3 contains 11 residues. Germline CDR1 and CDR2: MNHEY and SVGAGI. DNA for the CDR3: TGTGCCAGCAGTTACCTCAATGAGCAGTTCTTC. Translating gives CASSYLNEQFF.

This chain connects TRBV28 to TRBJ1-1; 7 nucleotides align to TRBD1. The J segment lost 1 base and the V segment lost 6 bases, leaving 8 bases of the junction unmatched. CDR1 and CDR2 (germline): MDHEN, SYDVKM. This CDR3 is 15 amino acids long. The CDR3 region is CASRYVTGANTEAFF. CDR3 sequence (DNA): TGTGCCAGCAGGTACGTAACAGGGGCGAACACTGAAGCTTTCTTT.

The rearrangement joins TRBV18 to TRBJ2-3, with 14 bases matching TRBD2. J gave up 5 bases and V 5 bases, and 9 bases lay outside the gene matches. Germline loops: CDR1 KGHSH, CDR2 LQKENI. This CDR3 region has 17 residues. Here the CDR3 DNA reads TGTGCCAGCTCAGAGTACACGGGACTAGCGGGAGTAGATACGCAGTATTTT. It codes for CASSEYTGLAGVDTQYF.

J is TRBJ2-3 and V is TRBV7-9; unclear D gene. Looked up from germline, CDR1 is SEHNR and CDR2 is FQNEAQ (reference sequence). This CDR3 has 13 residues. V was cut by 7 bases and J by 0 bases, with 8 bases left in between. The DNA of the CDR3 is TGTGCCAGCATCATAACTAGCACAGATACGCAGTATTTT. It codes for CASIITSTDTQYF. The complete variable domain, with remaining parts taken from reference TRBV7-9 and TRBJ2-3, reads DTGVSQNPRHKITKRGQNVTFRCDPISEHNRLYWYRQTLGQGPEFLTYFQNEAQLEKSRLLSDRFSAERPKGSFSTLEIQRTEQGDSAMYLCASIITSTDTQYFGPGTRLTVL.

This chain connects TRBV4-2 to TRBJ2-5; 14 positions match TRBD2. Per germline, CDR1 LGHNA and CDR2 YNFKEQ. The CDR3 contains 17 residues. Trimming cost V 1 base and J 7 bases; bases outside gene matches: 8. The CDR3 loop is CASSQGQGLAGVGTQYF. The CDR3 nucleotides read TGTGCCAGCAGCCAAGGGCAGGGACTAGCGGGAGTAGGGACCCAGTACTTC.

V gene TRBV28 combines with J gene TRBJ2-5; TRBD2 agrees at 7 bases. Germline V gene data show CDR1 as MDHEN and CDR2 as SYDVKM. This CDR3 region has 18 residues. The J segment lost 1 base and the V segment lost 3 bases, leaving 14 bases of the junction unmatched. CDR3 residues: CASSLPSEGGETQETQYF. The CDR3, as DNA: TGTGCCAGCAGTTTGCCATCCGAGGGAGGGGAGACCCAAGAGACCCAGTACTTC. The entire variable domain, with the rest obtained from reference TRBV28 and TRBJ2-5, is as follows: DVKVTQSSRYLVKRTGEKVFLECVQDMDHENMFWYRQDPGLGLRLIYFSYDVKMKEKGDIPEGYSVSREKKERFSLILESASTNQTSMYLCASSLPSEGGETQETQYFGPGTRLLVL.

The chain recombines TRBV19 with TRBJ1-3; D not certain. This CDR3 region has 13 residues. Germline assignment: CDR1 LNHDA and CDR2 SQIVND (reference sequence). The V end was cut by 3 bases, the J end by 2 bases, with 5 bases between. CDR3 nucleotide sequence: TGTGCCAGTAGTATGCTCACTGGAAACACCATATATTTT. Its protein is CASSMLTGNTIYF.

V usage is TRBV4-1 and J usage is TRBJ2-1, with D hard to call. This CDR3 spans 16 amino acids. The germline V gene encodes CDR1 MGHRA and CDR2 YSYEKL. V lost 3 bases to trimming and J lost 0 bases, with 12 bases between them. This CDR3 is CASSQFQTISYNEQFF. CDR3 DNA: TGCGCCAGCAGCCAGTTTCAGACAATCTCCTACAATGAGCAGTTCTTC.

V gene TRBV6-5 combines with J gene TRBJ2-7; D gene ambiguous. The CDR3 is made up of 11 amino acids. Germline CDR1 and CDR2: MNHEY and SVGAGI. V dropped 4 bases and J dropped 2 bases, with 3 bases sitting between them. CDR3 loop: CASSSAYEQYF. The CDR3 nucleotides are TGTGCCAGCAGTTCCGCCTACGAGCAGTACTTC.

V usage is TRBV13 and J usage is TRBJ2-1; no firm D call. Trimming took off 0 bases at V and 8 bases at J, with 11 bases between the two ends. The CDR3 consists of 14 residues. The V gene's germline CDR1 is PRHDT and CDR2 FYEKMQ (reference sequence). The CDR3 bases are TGTGCCAGCAGCTTAGGCCTCCGGGTACATGAGCAGTTCTTC. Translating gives CASSLGLRVHEQFF.

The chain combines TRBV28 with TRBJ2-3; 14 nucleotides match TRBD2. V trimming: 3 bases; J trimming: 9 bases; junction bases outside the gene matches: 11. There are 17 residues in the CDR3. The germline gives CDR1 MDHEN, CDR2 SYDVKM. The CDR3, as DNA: TGTGCCAGCAGTTTCCTTCTTTCGACTAGCGGGGGGGAGACGCAGTATTTT. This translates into CASSFLLSTSGGETQYF.

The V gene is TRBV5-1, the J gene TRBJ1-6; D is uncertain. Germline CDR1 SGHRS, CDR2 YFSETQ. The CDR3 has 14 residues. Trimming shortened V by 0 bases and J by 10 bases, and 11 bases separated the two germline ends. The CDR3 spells CASSLGGNGSPLHF. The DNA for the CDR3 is TGCGCCAGCAGCTTGGGAGGGAACGGATCACCCCTCCACTTT.

The CDR3, as DNA: TGTGCCAGCAGTTTCGCCTTAAATCAGCCCCAGCATTTT. This sequence encodes CASSFALNQPQHF. This rearrangement joins TRBV27 to TRBJ1-5; D is unclear. V lost 3 bases, J lost 4 bases, and 7 bases lay in between. The CDR3 loop spans 13 amino acids. CDR1 is MNHEY and CDR2 is SMNVEV in the germline V gene (reference sequence).

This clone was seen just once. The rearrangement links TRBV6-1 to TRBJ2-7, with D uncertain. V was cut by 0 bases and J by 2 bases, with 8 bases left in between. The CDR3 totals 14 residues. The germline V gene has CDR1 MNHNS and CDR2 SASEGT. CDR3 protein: CASSEAGLPYEQYV. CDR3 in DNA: TGTGCCAGCAGTGAAGCTGGCCTACCCTACGAGCAGTACGTC.

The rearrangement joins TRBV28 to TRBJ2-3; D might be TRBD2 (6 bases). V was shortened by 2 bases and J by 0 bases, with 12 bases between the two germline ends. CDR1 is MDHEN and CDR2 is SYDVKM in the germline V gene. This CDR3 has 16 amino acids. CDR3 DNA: TGTGCCAGCAGTTTAGGGGGGTACTCTAGCACAGATACGCAGTATTTT. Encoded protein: CASSLGGYSSTDTQYF. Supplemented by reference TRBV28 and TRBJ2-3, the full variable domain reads DVKVTQSSRYLVKRTGEKVFLECVQDMDHENMFWYRQDPGLGLRLIYFSYDVKMKEKGDIPEGYSVSREKKERFSLILESASTNQTSMYLCASSLGGYSSTDTQYFGPGTRLTVL.

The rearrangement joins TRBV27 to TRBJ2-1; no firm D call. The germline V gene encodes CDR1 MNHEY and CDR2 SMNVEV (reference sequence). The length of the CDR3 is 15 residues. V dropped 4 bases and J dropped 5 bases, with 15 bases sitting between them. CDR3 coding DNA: TGTGCCAGCAGTTCCAACTATTTGGACCACAATGAGCAGTTCTTC. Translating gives CASSSNYLDHNEQFF.

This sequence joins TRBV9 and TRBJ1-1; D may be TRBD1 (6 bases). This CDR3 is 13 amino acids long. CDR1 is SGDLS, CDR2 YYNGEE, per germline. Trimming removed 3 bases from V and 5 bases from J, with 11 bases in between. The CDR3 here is CASSEGGWTEAFF. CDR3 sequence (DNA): TGTGCCAGCAGCGAAGGGGGTTGGACTGAAGCTTTCTTT.

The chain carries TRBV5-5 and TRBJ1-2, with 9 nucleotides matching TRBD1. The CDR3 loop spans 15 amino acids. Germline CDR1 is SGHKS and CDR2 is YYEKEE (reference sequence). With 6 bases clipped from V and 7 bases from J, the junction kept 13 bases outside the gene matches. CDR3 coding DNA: TGTGCCAGCATCCAGGGACTGGGGACAGGGCTTGGCTACACCTTC. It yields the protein CASIQGLGTGLGYTF.